What follows are 3 T cell receptor beta chains derived from one specimen sequenced in a study of blood T cells in healthy people across ages. Combining a sample-barcoded 5' primer with a J-beta primer mix, a second PCR ran for about 7 to 11 cycles. TCRdb re-derived calls from the 5' RACE reads in MiXCR, one entry per CDR3 protein. The table has just over 800,000 distinct CDR3 sequences, 60% to 80% seen once; the top ten hold 25% to 30%. What was sequenced was blood. These receptors were taken from a young man in good health.

The rearrangement uses TRBV28 and TRBJ2-1, with 11 bases that match TRBD2. The CDR3 has 15 amino acids. The J segment lost 13 bases and the V segment lost 5 bases, leaving 13 bases of the junction unmatched. Germline values: CDR1 MDHEN, CDR2 SYDVKM. In nucleotides, the CDR3 is TGTGCCAGCAGTCCCGGGACTAGCGGAGGGGAGACCCAGTTCTTC. It specifies CASSPGTSGGETQFF.

The V and J genes are TRBV14 and TRBJ2-5; maybe TRBD1 (5 bases). The CDR3 has 12 amino acids. V was cut by 7 bases and J by 2 bases, with 8 bases left in between. Looked up from germline, CDR1 is SGHDN and CDR2 is FVKESK. CDR3 sequence: CASTAGQETQYF. CDR3 bases: TGTGCCAGCACTGCAGGGCAAGAGACCCAGTACTTC. Complete variable domain (other parts from reference TRBV14 and TRBJ2-5): EAGVTQFPSHSVIEKGQTVTLRCDPISGHDNLYWYRRVMGKEIKFLLHFVKESKQDESGMPNNRFLAERTGGTYSTLKVQPAELEDSGVYFCASTAGQETQYFGPGTRLLVL.

The chain joins TRBV4-1 to TRBJ2-1, with a tentative D call TRBD2 (6 bases). Germline V gene lookup returns CDR1 MGHRA and CDR2 YSYEKL. V was trimmed by 2 bases and J by 7 bases, leaving 12 bases between them. The length of the CDR3 is 14 residues. The DNA for the CDR3 is TGCGCCAGCAGCCAACTTGGGACTCGGAATGAGCAGTTCTTC. It is translated as CASSQLGTRNEQFF.